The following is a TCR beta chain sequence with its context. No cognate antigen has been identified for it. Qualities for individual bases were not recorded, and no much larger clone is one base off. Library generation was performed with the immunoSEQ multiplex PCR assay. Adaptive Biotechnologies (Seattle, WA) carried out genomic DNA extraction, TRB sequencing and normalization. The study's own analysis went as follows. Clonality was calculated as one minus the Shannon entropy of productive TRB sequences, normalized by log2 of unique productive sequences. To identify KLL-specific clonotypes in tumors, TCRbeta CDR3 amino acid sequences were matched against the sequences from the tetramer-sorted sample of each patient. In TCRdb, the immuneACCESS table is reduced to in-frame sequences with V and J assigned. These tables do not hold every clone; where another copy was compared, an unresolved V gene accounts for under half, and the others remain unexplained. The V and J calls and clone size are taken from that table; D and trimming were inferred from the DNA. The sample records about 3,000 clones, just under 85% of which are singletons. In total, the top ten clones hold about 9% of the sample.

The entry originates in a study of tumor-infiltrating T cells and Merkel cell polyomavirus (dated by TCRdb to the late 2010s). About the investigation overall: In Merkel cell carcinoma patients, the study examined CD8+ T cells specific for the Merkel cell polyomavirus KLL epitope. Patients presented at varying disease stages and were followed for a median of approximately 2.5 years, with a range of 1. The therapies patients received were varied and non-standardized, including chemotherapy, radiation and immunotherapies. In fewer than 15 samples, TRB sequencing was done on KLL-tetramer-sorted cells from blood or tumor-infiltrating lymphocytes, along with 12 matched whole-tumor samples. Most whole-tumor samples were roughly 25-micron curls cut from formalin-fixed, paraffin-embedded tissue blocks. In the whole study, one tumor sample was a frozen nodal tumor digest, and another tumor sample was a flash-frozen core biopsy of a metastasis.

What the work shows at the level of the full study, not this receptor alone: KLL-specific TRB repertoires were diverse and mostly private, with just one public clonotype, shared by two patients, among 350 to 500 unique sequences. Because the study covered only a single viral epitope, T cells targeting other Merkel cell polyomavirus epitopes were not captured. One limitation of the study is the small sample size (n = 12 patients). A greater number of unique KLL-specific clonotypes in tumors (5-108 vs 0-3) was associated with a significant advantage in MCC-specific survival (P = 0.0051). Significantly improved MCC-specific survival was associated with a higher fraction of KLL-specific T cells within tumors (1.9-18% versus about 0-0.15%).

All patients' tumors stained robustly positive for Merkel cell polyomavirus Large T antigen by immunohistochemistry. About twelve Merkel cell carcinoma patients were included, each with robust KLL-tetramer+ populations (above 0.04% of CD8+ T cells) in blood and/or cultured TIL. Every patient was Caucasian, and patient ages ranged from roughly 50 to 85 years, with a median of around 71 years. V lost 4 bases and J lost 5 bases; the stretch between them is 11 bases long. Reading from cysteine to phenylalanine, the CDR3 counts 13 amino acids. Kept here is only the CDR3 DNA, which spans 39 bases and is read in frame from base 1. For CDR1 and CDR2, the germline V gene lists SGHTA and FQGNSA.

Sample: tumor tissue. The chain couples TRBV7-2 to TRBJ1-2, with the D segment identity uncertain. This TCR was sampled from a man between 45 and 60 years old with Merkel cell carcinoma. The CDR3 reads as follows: CASSSGINYGYTF. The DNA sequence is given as TGTGCCAGCAGCTCGGGGATTAATTATGGCTACACCTTC.